This TCR beta chain originates from a study of T-cell reconstitution after alpha-beta-depleted transplantation in children. CDR3 size: 14 residues. Trimming at V came to 3 bases and at J to 8 bases, leaving 4 bases not matched to a gene. CDR1 and CDR2 (germline): ENHRY, SYGVKD. A note on this clonotype: A much larger clone is a single base away; this may be a read error. The CDR3 does not close with the conserved phenylalanine or tryptophan, likely indicating a read error.

Unique molecular identifiers were used to barcode this TCRbeta library. TCRdb fed the PCR reads into MiXCR, producing one record per CDR3 protein. This sample carries almost 500,000 distinct CDR3 sequences, approximately 12% of them seen once, and the ten largest clones take less than 6.5%. This TCR came from a human donor who donated a stem cell graft to a child with combined immunodeficiency. Specimen: PBMCs from the stem cell graft donor, collected from the stem cell graft. The chain employs TRBV10-3 and TRBJ1-6; 7 positions match TRBD1. The CDR3 sequence: CAISDPGGYSPLHC. Written as DNA, the CDR3 is TGTGCCATCAGTGACCCAGGGGGTTATTCACCCCTCCACTGT.